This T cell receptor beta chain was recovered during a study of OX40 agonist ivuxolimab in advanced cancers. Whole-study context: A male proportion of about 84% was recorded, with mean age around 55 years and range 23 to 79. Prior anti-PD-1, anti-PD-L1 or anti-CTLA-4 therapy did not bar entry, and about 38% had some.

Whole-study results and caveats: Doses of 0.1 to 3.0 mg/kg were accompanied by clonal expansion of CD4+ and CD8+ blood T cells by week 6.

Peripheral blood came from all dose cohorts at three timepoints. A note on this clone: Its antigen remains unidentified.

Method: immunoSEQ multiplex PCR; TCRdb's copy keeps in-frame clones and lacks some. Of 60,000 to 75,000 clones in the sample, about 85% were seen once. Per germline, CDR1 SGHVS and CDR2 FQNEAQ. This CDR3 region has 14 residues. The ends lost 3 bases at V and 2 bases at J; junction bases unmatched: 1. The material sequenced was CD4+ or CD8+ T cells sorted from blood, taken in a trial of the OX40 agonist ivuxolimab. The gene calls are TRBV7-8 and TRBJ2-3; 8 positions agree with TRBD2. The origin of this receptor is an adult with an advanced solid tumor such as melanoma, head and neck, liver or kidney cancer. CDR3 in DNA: TGTGCCAGCAGCTTCGGGGGGGTCACAGATACGCAGTATTTT. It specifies CASSFGGVTDTQYF.